This T cell receptor beta chain was identified in a study of early T cells in non-severe SARS-CoV-2 infection. Attachment of unique molecular identifiers was made to individual cDNA molecules. TCRdb reprocessed the 5' RACE reads via MiXCR and lists one record per CDR3 protein. In the table there are under 25,000 distinct CDR3 sequences, 3.5% to 5.5% of which are singletons. Whole-study findings and limits: Anti-spike CD8 responses were favored in VDJdb matching, and private and CD4 specificities were missed.

With regard to this clonotype: Its antigen is not identified.

This TCR was sampled from an adult who was a healthcare worker with PCR-confirmed SARS-CoV-2 infection or an uninfected control (not recorded which). The sequenced material came from whole blood.

Here the CDR3 DNA reads TGCAGTGCCTGGTCCCTCAGGTTCCGGGACCTGGACCCTGAAGCTTTCTTT. Its protein product is CSAWSLRFRDLDPEAFF. This chain joins TRBV20-1 and TRBJ1-1, with D tentatively TRBD1 (5 bases). The CDR3 extends over 17 amino acids. Germline assignment: CDR1 DFQATT and CDR2 SNEGSKA (reference sequence). Trimming took 6 bases from V and 6 from J, leaving 29 bases between them.